This T cell receptor beta chain was observed in a study of blood T cell repertoires in COVID-19. Germline V gene data show CDR1 as SGHRS and CDR2 as YFSETQ. The length of the CDR3 is 16 residues. The trim removed 1 base at V and 4 bases at J, leaving 5 bases unmatched. The age range of participants was about 18 to 100 years, with residence in about two dozen US areas. Allocation to cohorts depended on clinical history reported by the participants. What the recovered Cohort 3 donors had was two negative PCRs, clearance, or symptom resolution. In the authors' methods: For nucleated cells, counts were estimated from reference gene primer amplification. Libraries were prepared by immunoSEQ multiplex PCR; TCRdb keeps only in-frame clonotypes and omits some of them. For V, J and clone size, that table is used; D and trimming come from the DNA. The sample holds 300,000 or so clones, approximately 90% seen once.

The chain recombines TRBV5-1 with TRBJ2-2, with 9 bases lining up with TRBD1. Sequencing used PBMCs or T cells enriched from blood (not recorded which). The receptor's source is a woman aged 25-40 years who had recovered from COVID-19. CDR3 nucleotide sequence: TGCGCCAGCAGCTTGACAGGGGGCGCGGGCACCGGGGAGCTGTTTTTT. Amino acids: CASSLTGGAGTGELFF.